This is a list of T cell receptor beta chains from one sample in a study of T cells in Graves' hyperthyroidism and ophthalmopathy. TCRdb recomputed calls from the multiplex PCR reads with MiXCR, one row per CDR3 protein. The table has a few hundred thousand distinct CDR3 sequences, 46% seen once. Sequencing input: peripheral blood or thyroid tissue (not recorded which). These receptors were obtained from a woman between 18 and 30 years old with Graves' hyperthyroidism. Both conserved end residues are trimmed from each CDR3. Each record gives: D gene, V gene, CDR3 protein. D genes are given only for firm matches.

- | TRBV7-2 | ASSPRWGSNQPQH
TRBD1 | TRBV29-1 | SVGQGAYSGNEQF
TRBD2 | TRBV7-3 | ASSLRGTSGSYNEQY
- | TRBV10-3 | AIRPGFSGQETQY
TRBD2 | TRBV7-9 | ASSSVGGDEQY
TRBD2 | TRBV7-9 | ASSLGGTSEETQY
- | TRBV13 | ASSLGGGANSPLH
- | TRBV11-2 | ASSFSSPGYEQY
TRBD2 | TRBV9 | ASSVTSGAGELF
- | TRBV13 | ASSLVGTGSYEQY
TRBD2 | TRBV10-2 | ASSETWGGTTTDTQY
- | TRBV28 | ASRLSANTEAF
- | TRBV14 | ASSPGYSPLH
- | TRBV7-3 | ASSPDTGKNSPLH
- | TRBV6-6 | ASRRRLHTGELF
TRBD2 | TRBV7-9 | ASSLALGLAGGLSSYEQY
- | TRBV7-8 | ASSLGPRTATYEQY
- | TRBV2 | ASSGVSYQPQH
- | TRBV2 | ASKEGLGMKYEQY
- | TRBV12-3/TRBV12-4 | ASSRVGEKLF
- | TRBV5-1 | ASSLRGLMVDEQF
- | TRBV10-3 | AISEGARLF
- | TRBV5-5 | ASSFRTVGTEAF
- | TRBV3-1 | ASSQGDLNQPQH
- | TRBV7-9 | ARVPDRLSTEAF
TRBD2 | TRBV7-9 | ASSLTSGSLDTQY
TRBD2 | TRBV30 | ACPQAGGSYEQY
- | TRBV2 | ASSLRGDSSYEQY
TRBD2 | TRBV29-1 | SVEATSGLNEQF
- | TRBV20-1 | SYSLGDGGYT
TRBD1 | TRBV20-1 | SARPILTGSVNTEAF
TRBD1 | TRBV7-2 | ASSPGQFYEQY
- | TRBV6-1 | ASSGVHGGGNQPQH
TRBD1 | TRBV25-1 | ASSEGQGSQPQH
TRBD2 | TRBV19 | ASSIDTSGAYEQY
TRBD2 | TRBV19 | ASSGSGRSSYEQY
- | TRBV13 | ASSVLGVTEAF
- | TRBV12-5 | ASGLVRQEAF
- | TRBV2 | ASRINPLGGEQY
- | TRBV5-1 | ASSPQGPMNTEAF
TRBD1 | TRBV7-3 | ASSPGQGAYEQY
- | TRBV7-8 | ASSPFGVSPNYGYT
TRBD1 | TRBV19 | ASTYTGALSDGYT
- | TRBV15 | ATSRDRVVSYEQY
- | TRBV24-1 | ATSEINTGELF
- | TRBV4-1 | ASSSPTKRDKSYEQY
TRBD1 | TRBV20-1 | SGNRQGAEQY